The entry that follows covers one TCR beta chain sequence. Its antigen has not been determined. It has no much larger one-base neighbor in the sample; base qualities were not kept. The data originate from a study of blood T cell repertoires in COVID-19 (dated by TCRdb to 2018 to 2021). Regarding the study in general: The collaborator samples originated in the United States, Italy and Spain and spanned the acute and convalescent phases of COVID-19. Samples came from the ongoing ImmuneRACE study (first 160 participants) plus 1,254 subjects from 6 global collaborators. Deeply sampled blood TCRbeta repertoires from subjects exposed to, actively infected with, or recovered from COVID-19 were included in the dataset. Where available, HLA class I and class II types were taken from metadata supplied by the sample provider and were not determined by assay-based typing. Sample metadata almost always included a de-identified subject ID, COVID-19 status, age in years and sex. The prospective study material was composed of cDNA or gDNA derived from T cells, B-cell-depleted T cells, or PBMCs. A freely available public database, intended as a resource for researchers studying the immune response to SARS-CoV-2, is where the repertoires were released.

TCRbeta CDR3 regions were amplified from genomic DNA using the immunoSEQ Assay, a bias-controlled multiplex PCR. Processing in the source paper ran as follows. Within the assay, amplification of reference gene primers was used to estimate how many nucleated cells each sample contained. To quantify the absolute abundance of each unique TCRbeta CDR3 rearrangement, sequence reads were collapsed and filtered. For each sample, productive Simpson clonality was calculated as the square root of Simpson's diversity index across productive rearrangements. In TCRdb, the immuneACCESS table is reduced to in-frame sequences with V and J assigned. These tables do not hold every clone; where another copy was compared, an unresolved V gene accounts for under half, and the others remain unexplained. That table is the source of V, J and clone size, and D and trimming were worked out from the DNA. This sample holds 350,000 or so clones; around nine tenths were observed only once. Together, the top ten hold roughly 3.9% of the sample.

Results the study describes overall, beyond this receptor: The quantity of clinical and demographic metadata differed by source and by participant and was supplied without curation.

One collaborating source in Seattle enrolled patients while the patients were actively infected and followed the patients over time throughout the course of disease. The collaborating institutions used their own protocols to collect whole blood in K2EDTA tubes. Collaborator samples were shipped for TCRbeta analysis as frozen whole blood, isolated PBMCs, or DNA extracted from either sample type. CDR1 and CDR2, per the germline V gene, are SNHLY and FYNNEI. From cysteine to phenylalanine, the CDR3 is 11 amino acids long. Only the CDR3 part of the read is kept: 33 bases, read in frame from the first base. Trimming removed 6 bases from V and 5 bases from J, leaving 5 bases between the germline ends.

Material for sequencing was peripheral blood. The receptor's source is a woman in her sixties or seventies with COVID-19, enrolled during active disease. The rearrangement joined TRBV2 to TRBJ1-5; confidence is insufficient to name the D gene. The bases are TGTGCCAGCAGGGCGGATCAGCCCCAGCATTTT. It specifies CASRADQPQHF.